A selection of T cell receptor beta chains follows, all from one sample in a study of cytomegalovirus exposure and HLA in healthy donors. Method: immunoSEQ multiplex PCR; TCRdb's copy keeps in-frame clones and lacks some. The sample lists 150,000 to 200,000 clones; around 84% were seen once. The specimen was PBMCs. Receptors originate from a man between 18 and 29 years old in good health and CMV-seropositive. Each CDR3 is given with its conserved first and last residue. D genes are given only for firm matches. The size entry is marked missing in some rows and otherwise reads once, few, many or a size class.

D: -; size: -; V: TRBV6-5; J: TRBJ1-2; DNA: TGTGCCAGCAGTTACTCGACAGGCCTCGATGGCTACACCTTC; CDR3: CASSYSTGLDGYTF
D: TRBD1; size: once; V: TRBV11-2; J: TRBJ2-7; DNA: TGTGCCAGCAGCCCGTTGACAGGGGGTAACTACGAGCAGTACTTC; CDR3: CASSPLTGGNYEQYF
D: TRBD1; size: -; V: TRBV11-2; J: TRBJ1-1; DNA: TGTGCCAGCAGCCAAACTCCGGACAGGGGAGGGACTGAAGCTTTCTTT; CDR3: CASSQTPDRGGTEAFF
D: TRBD2; size: -; V: TRBV9; J: TRBJ2-3; DNA: TGTGCCAGCAGCGTAGCTATTAGCGGGAGCTTCAATACGCAGTATTTT; CDR3: CASSVAISGSFNTQYF
D: -; size: -; V: TRBV11-1; J: TRBJ2-3; DNA: TGTGCCAGCAGCCCAATTGCAGATACGCAGTATTTT; CDR3: CASSPIADTQYF
D: TRBD2; size: -; V: TRBV9; J: TRBJ2-1; DNA: TGTGCCAGCAGCGTGGGGACTAGCAATGAGCAGTTCTTC; CDR3: CASSVGTSNEQFF
D: TRBD1; size: -; V: TRBV28; J: TRBJ1-5; DNA: TGTGCCAGCAGTACGGGGACAGGGGGTAGCAATCAGCCCCAGCATTTT; CDR3: CASSTGTGGSNQPQHF
D: TRBD2; size: -; V: TRBV13; J: TRBJ2-5; DNA: TGTGCCAGCAGCTTAGCGGAGCGGGGGGGCCGAAGGTCCCAGTACTTC; CDR3: CASSLAERGGRRSQYF
D: TRBD2; size: -; V: TRBV9; J: TRBJ2-3; DNA: TGTGCCAGCAGCCCTCTAGCGGGGGGGCCTCAAGATACGCAGTATTTT; CDR3: CASSPLAGGPQDTQYF
D: -; size: once; V: TRBV7-8; J: TRBJ2-2; DNA: TGTGCCAGCAGCCCCAGTAACGGGGAGCTGTTTTTT; CDR3: CASSPSNGELFF
D: -; size: once; V: TRBV4-1; J: TRBJ1-6; DNA: TGCGCCAGCAGCCAAGAAGGGGGGGACGGCTCCTATAATTCACCCCTCCACTTT; CDR3: CASSQEGGDGSYNSPLHF
D: -; size: -; V: TRBV7-2; J: TRBJ1-2; DNA: TGTGCCAGCAGCGAATGGCACTATGGCTACACCTTC; CDR3: CASSEWHYGYTF
D: TRBD2; size: -; V: TRBV5-1; J: TRBJ2-3; DNA: TGCGCCAGCAGCTTGGGTCTAGCGGGCACAGATACGCAGTATTTT; CDR3: CASSLGLAGTDTQYF
D: TRBD1; size: -; V: TRBV7-2; J: TRBJ2-1; DNA: TGTGCCAGCAGCCTCCCTGGGACAGGGTACAATGAGCAGTTCTTC; CDR3: CASSLPGTGYNEQFF
D: TRBD2; size: once; V: TRBV7-7; J: TRBJ2-2; DNA: TGTGCCAGCAGCTTAGGCCCGGGGACTAGCACCGGGGAGCTGTTTTTT; CDR3: CASSLGPGTSTGELFF
D: -; size: few; V: TRBV7-9; J: TRBJ2-2; DNA: TGTGCCAGCAGTTCTAGGATTGCCACCGGGGAGCTGTTTTTT; CDR3: CASSSRIATGELFF
D: TRBD1; size: once; V: TRBV28; J: TRBJ1-2; DNA: TGTGCCAGCAGTTTCCCGGGACAGGGGGTTAACTATGGCTACACCTTC; CDR3: CASSFPGQGVNYGYTF
D: TRBD2; size: few; V: TRBV11-3; J: TRBJ2-7; DNA: TGTGCCAGCAGCTTCCTAAGCGGGGGAGGAACCTACGAGCAGTACTTC; CDR3: CASSFLSGGGTYEQYF
D: TRBD2; size: -; V: TRBV11-2; J: TRBJ2-3; DNA: TGTGCCAGCAGCTTAGGGCGGGGGGGCCTCTTGACAGATACGCAGTATTTT; CDR3: CASSLGRGGLLTDTQYF
D: TRBD2; size: -; V: TRBV9; J: TRBJ2-5; DNA: TGTGCCAGCAGCTTTACCCTCAGGACTAGCGGTCGTTTTGAGACCCAGTACTTC; CDR3: CASSFTLRTSGRFETQYF
D: TRBD2; size: -; V: TRBV7-8; J: TRBJ2-1; DNA: TGTGCCAGCAGCTCCTCGGGACTAGCGGGAGTGGTCTCCTACAATGAGCAGTTCTTC; CDR3: CASSSSGLAGVVSYNEQFF
D: TRBD2; size: -; V: TRBV25-1; J: TRBJ2-7; DNA: TGTGCCAGCACTGGGACTAGCGGGTACGAGCAGTACTTC; CDR3: CASTGTSGYEQYF
D: TRBD1; size: -; V: TRBV2; J: TRBJ1-3; DNA: TGTGCCAGCACCGGGACAGCCTCTGGAAACACCATATATTTT; CDR3: CASTGTASGNTIYF
D: -; size: -; V: TRBV25-1; J: TRBJ1-4; DNA: TGTGCCAGCAGTGAGCAGGGTCGGAGTGAAAAACTGTTTTTT; CDR3: CASSEQGRSEKLFF
D: -; size: -; V: TRBV4-1; J: TRBJ2-1; DNA: TGCGCCAGCAGCCAGGGGGGGGGCGACTCCTACAATGAGCAGTTCTTC; CDR3: CASSQGGGDSYNEQFF
D: -; size: -; V: TRBV7-3; J: TRBJ2-2; DNA: TGTGCCAGCAGCTTACCCTACACCGGGGAGCTGTTTTTT; CDR3: CASSLPYTGELFF
D: TRBD1; size: few; V: TRBV7-8; J: TRBJ2-7; DNA: TGTGCCAGCAGCTTAGTACCGACAGGGGGATCATCGTACGAGCAGTACTTC; CDR3: CASSLVPTGGSSYEQYF
D: -; size: -; V: TRBV10-2; J: TRBJ2-5; DNA: TGCGCCAGCAGTGAGTCGTGGGCCGGTCAAGAGACCCAGTACTTC; CDR3: CASSESWAGQETQYF
D: TRBD1; size: few; V: TRBV6-1; J: TRBJ1-2; DNA: TGTGCCAGCAGTGAACCCGACAGGGGGCGCGGTGGCTACACCTTC; CDR3: CASSEPDRGRGGYTF
D: -; size: -; V: TRBV15; J: TRBJ2-3; DNA: TGTGCCACCAGCAGATCCCGATCGGGAGCGACCCGCACAGATACGCAGTATTTT; CDR3: CATSRSRSGATRTDTQYF
D: -; size: -; V: TRBV9; J: TRBJ2-3; DNA: TGTGCCAGCAGCCCCCTATCCGGGGAATCAGATACGCAGTATTTT; CDR3: CASSPLSGESDTQYF
D: -; size: -; V: TRBV7-8; J: TRBJ2-3; DNA: TGTGCCAGCAGCCTGGTAGCGGCCACGGTAGCAGATACGCAGTATTTT; CDR3: CASSLVAATVADTQYF
D: TRBD1; size: -; V: TRBV28; J: TRBJ1-2; DNA: TGTGCCAGCTGGGGGCGGGACAGGGTAGCCTATGGCTACACCTTC; CDR3: CASWGRDRVAYGYTF
D: TRBD1; size: few; V: TRBV7-9; J: TRBJ1-2; DNA: TGTGCCAGCAGCTCCTCCCGGGACAGGTCTTTCTATGGCTACACCTTC; CDR3: CASSSSRDRSFYGYTF
D: -; size: few; V: TRBV1; J: TRBJ2-1; DNA: TGCACCAGCAGCCAAGATATCAATGAGCAGTTCTTC; CDR3: CTSSQDINEQFF
D: TRBD2; size: -; V: TRBV2; J: TRBJ2-7; DNA: TGTGCCAGCAGCTTCCTAGCGGGAGTGGGCGAGCAGTACTTC; CDR3: CASSFLAGVGEQYF
D: TRBD1; size: -; V: TRBV5-5; J: TRBJ1-5; DNA: TGTGCCAGCAGCTTAGTTCTTACCCCCGGGACAGCCAAGCCGCCAGGGCCCCAGCATTTT; CDR3: CASSLVLTPGTAKPPGPQHF
D: TRBD1; size: -; V: TRBV5-1; J: TRBJ2-1; DNA: TGCGCCAGCAGCTTGGATGGGACAGTAAACAATGAGCAGTTCTTC; CDR3: CASSLDGTVNNEQFF
D: TRBD2; size: -; V: TRBV4-2; J: TRBJ2-1; DNA: TGTGCCAGCAGCCAAGAGGCGGGGGTCTACAATGAGCAGTTCTTC; CDR3: CASSQEAGVYNEQFF
D: TRBD2; size: -; V: TRBV6-5; J: TRBJ2-3; DNA: TGTGCCAGCAGGAAAGCGGGAGGACCCACAGATACGCAGTATTTT; CDR3: CASRKAGGPTDTQYF
D: -; size: -; V: TRBV15; J: TRBJ1-1; DNA: TGTGCCACCAGCGGAGGGAGGTGGGCTTACGGGATGAACACTGAAGCTTTCTTT; CDR3: CATSGGRWAYGMNTEAFF
D: TRBD1; size: -; V: TRBV6-5; J: TRBJ2-3; DNA: TGTGCCAGCGAACCTCGTGACAGGGGTTTAGATACGCAGTATTTT; CDR3: CASEPRDRGLDTQYF
D: -; size: -; V: TRBV28; J: TRBJ2-4; DNA: TGTGCCAGCAGTTTTGTATATGGGGCGGGACCGAGCCAGAGGGCCAAAAACATTCAGTACTTC; CDR3: CASSFVYGAGPSQRAKNIQYF
D: TRBD1; size: -; V: TRBV2; J: TRBJ2-6; DNA: TGTGCCAGCAAAGGGGACAGATCCTCTGGGGCCAACGTCCTGACTTTC; CDR3: CASKGDRSSGANVLTF
D: TRBD1; size: -; V: TRBV12-5; J: TRBJ1-2; DNA: TGTGCTAGTGGTTTTGGGGCAGGGGGCGGTGGCTACACCTTC; CDR3: CASGFGAGGGGYTF
D: -; size: -; V: TRBV29-1; J: TRBJ2-2; DNA: TGCAGCGTTGGGGGGGTTTTGAACACCGGGGAGCTGTTTTTT; CDR3: CSVGGVLNTGELFF
D: -; size: -; V: TRBV5-1; J: TRBJ2-3; DNA: TGCGCCAGCAGCCCCGGCACAGATACGCAGTATTTT; CDR3: CASSPGTDTQYF
D: -; size: -; V: TRBV10-3; J: TRBJ1-1; DNA: TGTGCCATCAGTGAGTCTTGGAGCTCAAGAGCTTTCTTT; CDR3: CAISESWSSRAFF
D: -; size: -; V: TRBV7-6; J: TRBJ2-7; DNA: TGTGCCAGCAGCCCCCTATTGGGGCAGGATAGCTACGAGCAGTACTTC; CDR3: CASSPLLGQDSYEQYF
D: -; size: -; V: TRBV5-1; J: TRBJ2-6; DNA: TGCGCCAGCAGACAGCCACAGGGAACCGGGGCCAACGTCCTGACTTTC; CDR3: CASRQPQGTGANVLTF
D: -; size: few; V: TRBV7-6; J: TRBJ1-1; DNA: TGTGCCAGCAAAGTATGGAGGGACACTGAAGCTTTCTTT; CDR3: CASKVWRDTEAFF
D: TRBD1; size: -; V: TRBV7-3; J: TRBJ1-1; DNA: TGTGCCAGCAGCTCCCGACAGGGGGCCTCAATGAACACTGAAGCTTTCTTT; CDR3: CASSSRQGASMNTEAFF
D: TRBD1; size: -; V: TRBV5-1; J: TRBJ2-6; DNA: TGCGCCAGCACCCCCAGGACAGGGTTTAGCGGGGCCAACGTCCTGACTTTC; CDR3: CASTPRTGFSGANVLTF